One sample yielded the 17 T cell receptor beta chains listed below, sequenced in a study of PD-1 blockade in classical Hodgkin lymphoma. Clones were read by immunoSEQ multiplex PCR, and TCRdb kept only the in-frame ones, dropping some. The sample holds 55,000 to 80,000 clones, 90% to 95% seen once. There was relapse after autologous stem cell transplantation in every patient, and there was variation in brentuximab vedotin exposure. Sample: peripheral blood mononuclear cells (PBMCs), taken at baseline. Source of these receptors: a human donor with classical Hodgkin lymphoma.

The chain recombines TRBV7-9 with TRBJ1-1; possibly TRBD1 for D (5 bases). CDR1 is SEHNR and CDR2 is FQNEAQ in the germline V gene (reference sequence). This CDR3 comprises 13 residues. The V and J ends lost 0 bases and 7 bases respectively, with 9 bases between them. This chain's CDR3 is CASSLAGAGEAFF. The CDR3 nucleotides read TGTGCCAGCAGCTTAGCCGGGGCTGGTGAAGCTTTCTTT.

CDR3 bases: TGTGCCAGCAGTTACGAAACGGGGCACGTAGAGACCCAGTACTTC. It specifies CASSYETGHVETQYF. The rearrangement uses TRBV9 and TRBJ2-5, with D possibly called TRBD1 or TRBD2 (5 bases each). This CDR3 is 15 amino acids long. The V and J ends lost 5 bases and 4 bases respectively, with 18 bases between them. The V gene's germline CDR1 is SGDLS and CDR2 YYNGEE.

The chain recombines TRBV21-1 with TRBJ1-2. TRBV21-1 is recorded as a pseudogene. The CDR3 has 14 amino acids. The CDR3: CASSNLGTKDGYTF. The CDR3, as DNA: TGTGCCAGCAGCAACCTGGGGACGAAGGATGGCTACACCTTC.

The chain recombines TRBV7-9 with TRBJ2-7; 10 nucleotides match TRBD2. CDR3 length: 16 residues. V was pared by 5 bases and J by 2 bases, with 9 bases of the junction left unmatched. Germline CDR1 and CDR2: SEHNR and FQNEAQ (reference sequence). In nucleotides, the CDR3 is TGTGCCAGCAGCCCATCCTGGACTAGCGGAACCTACGAGCAGTACTTC. Translation: CASSPSWTSGTYEQYF.

The chain uses TRBV4-2 and TRBJ1-1; weak D call: TRBD1 (5 bases). Trimming left V 1 base short and J 4 bases short, with 13 bases between. CDR3 length: 15 residues. CDR1 and CDR2 (germline): LGHNA, YNFKEQ. In DNA form, the CDR3 reads TGTGCCAGCAGCCAAGTAGGAGGGGAAGGCACTGAAGCTTTCTTT. Translated: CASSQVGGEGTEAFF.

The V call is TRBV9, the J call TRBJ2-7; the D is unclear. In germline, CDR1 is SGDLS, CDR2 YYNGEE. CDR3 length: 13 amino acids. V dropped 3 bases and J dropped 2 bases, with 9 bases sitting between them. CDR3 nucleotide sequence: TGTGCCAGCAGCGCCAGCCCCCCCTACGAGCAGTACTTC. Amino acid sequence: CASSASPPYEQYF.

This clone was seen more than once but under ten times. The chain has TRBV9 and TRBJ1-1, with 11 bases identical to TRBD1. Germline V CDR1 and CDR2: SGDLS, YYNGEE. This CDR3 is built from 16 residues. V was clipped by 4 bases and J by 4 bases; unmatched bases: 9. The CDR3 DNA reads as TGTGCCAGCAGCCCGGGGACAGGGGGGGCGGGCACTGAAGCTTTCTTT. This encodes CASSPGTGGAGTEAFF.

The chain employs TRBV7-6 and TRBJ1-2, with a tentative D call TRBD1 (6 bases). CDR3 length: 15 amino acids. Between the trimmed V and J ends, which lost 5 bases and 6 bases, there was a span of 19 bases. The V gene's germline CDR1 is SGHVS and CDR2 FNYEAQ. CDR3 DNA sequence: TGTGCCAGCAGCCCAATCCAGGGACAATCCCATGGCTACACCTTC. Protein sequence: CASSPIQGQSHGYTF.

This chain joins TRBV7-2 and TRBJ1-1; the match to TRBD1 covers 7 bases. After removal of 2 bases from V and 0 bases from J, the junction contained 3 bases not matched to a gene. The germline CDR1 and CDR2 sequences are SGHTA and FQGNSA. This CDR3 region has 15 residues. The CDR3 nucleotides read TGTGCCAGCAGCTTATCGACAGGGTTGAACACTGAAGCTTTCTTT. Protein product: CASSLSTGLNTEAFF.

This clone appeared a single time. Mismatch with germline at one junction end may stem from a read error. J is TRBJ2-3 and V is TRBV27, with D tentatively TRBD1 (5 bases). Germline lookup yields CDR1 MNHEY and CDR2 SMNVEV (reference sequence). This CDR3 has 13 residues. The CDR3 protein is CASSRTGEDAQYF. The DNA for the CDR3 is TGTGCCAGCAGCCGCACAGGAGAAGATGCGCAGTATTTT.

This clone was picked up one time. The rearrangement links TRBV28 to TRBJ1-2; D is ambiguous. Germline V lookup: CDR1 MDHEN, CDR2 SYDVKM. CDR3 length equals 16 residues. V lost 6 bases and J lost 8, with 25 bases in between. CDR3 residues: CASRIVGEYINGGYTF. The DNA for the CDR3 is TGTGCCAGCAGAATTGTCGGGGAATACATAAACGGCGGCTACACCTTC.

The chain employs TRBV7-2 and TRBJ1-2, with no clear D. There are 12 residues in the CDR3. Germline CDR1 SGHTA, CDR2 FQGNSA. V dropped 4 bases and J dropped 2 bases, with 5 bases sitting between them. DNA for the CDR3: TGTGCCAGCAGCTCAGAAAACTATGGCTACACCTTC. Its translation: CASSSENYGYTF.

The chain uses TRBV30 and TRBJ2-5; D unresolved. The germline gives CDR1 GTSNPN, CDR2 SVGIG (reference sequence). V gave up 0 bases and J gave up 5 bases, with 10 bases separating them. The CDR3 is made up of 13 amino acids. The CDR3 sequence is CAWSVIRSETQYF. For the CDR3, the DNA is TGTGCCTGGAGTGTAATCAGGTCGGAGACCCAGTACTTC.

The chain recombines TRBV19 with TRBJ2-3; 7 nucleotides line up with TRBD1. The CDR3 has 16 residues. V lost 6 bases to trimming and J lost 0 bases; unmatched junction nucleotides: 9. Germline V CDR1 and CDR2: LNHDA, SQIVND (reference sequence). The CDR3 bases are TGTGCCAGTAGGGACAGGTCCTGGGCTAGCACAGATACGCAGTATTTT. Residues: CASRDRSWASTDTQYF.

This chain uses TRBV5-1 with TRBJ1-2, with unresolved D. The CDR3 contains 14 residues. The germline V and J ends were trimmed by 1 base and 4 bases, with 11 bases remaining between them. CDR1 and CDR2 (germline): SGHRS, YFSETQ. The CDR3 is CASSLYGEGYGYTF. DNA for the CDR3: TGCGCCAGCAGCTTGTATGGGGAAGGCTATGGCTACACCTTC.

This rearrangement joins TRBV7-9 to TRBJ2-7, with a tentative D call TRBD1 (5 bases). The CDR3 has 13 residues. Trimming shortened V by 5 bases and J by 3 bases, and 11 bases separated the two germline ends. In germline, CDR1 is SEHNR, CDR2 FQNEAQ (reference sequence). The CDR3 reads CASSNTGNYEQYF. The CDR3 coding sequence is TGTGCCAGCAGCAATACAGGAAACTACGAGCAGTACTTC.

Note on this clone: Compared with germline, one end of the junction differs, possibly owing to a read error. The rearrangement joins TRBV5-1 to TRBJ1-2, with 9 nucleotides matching TRBD1. The CDR3 has 14 residues. CDR1 is SGHRS and CDR2 is YFSETQ in the germline V gene. The CDR3 loop is CASSSGQGNYGYTF. CDR3 DNA: TGTGCCAGCAGCTCGGGACAGGGAAACTATGGCTACACCTTC. Looking up the rest from reference TRBV5-1 and TRBJ1-2 gives the full variable domain: KAGVTQTPRYLIKTRGQQVTLSCSPISGHRSVSWYQQTPGQGLQFLFEYFSETQRNKGNFPGRFSGRQFSNSRSEMNVSTLELGDSALYLCASSSGQGNYGYTFGSGTRLTVV.